These T cell receptor beta chains were read from a single sample in a study of blood T cell repertoires in COVID-19. Profiling relied on immunoSEQ multiplex PCR, and the TCRdb table lists in-frame clones only, not all of them. The table records 500,000 to 600,000 clones, approximately 88% of them present only once. Sequenced input: peripheral blood. These receptors all come from a woman aged 50 to 65 with COVID-19, enrolled during active disease. The CDR3 runs from the conserved cysteine through the conserved F or W. A D gene is named only where the DNA matches it firmly. Some rows mark clone size as missing; the rest say once, few, many or name a class of expanded clone.

clone_size	j_call	d_call	v_call	cdr3_aa	cdr3_nt
NA	TRBJ1-1	TRBD1	TRBV6-5	CASSWTGAPEAFF	TGTGCCAGCAGTTGGACAGGGGCTCCTGAAGCTTTCTTT
NA	TRBJ2-5	TRBD1	TRBV30	CAWSETGQGYQETQYF	TGTGCCTGGAGTGAGACGGGACAGGGGTACCAAGAGACCCAGTACTTC
NA	TRBJ2-1	NA	TRBV7-9	CASRTYNEQFF	TGTGCCAGCAGGACATACAATGAGCAGTTCTTC
once	TRBJ2-1	NA	TRBV7-9	CASSSSDRYNEQFF	TGTGCCAGCAGCTCCTCGGACAGATACAATGAGCAGTTCTTC
NA	TRBJ2-2	NA	TRBV7-3	CASSPTGGDTGELFF	TGTGCCAGCAGCCCCACAGGGGGGGACACCGGGGAGCTGTTTTTT
NA	TRBJ1-3	TRBD1	TRBV25-1	CASSEMGQGMNTIYF	TGTGCCAGCAGTGAAATGGGACAGGGGATGAACACCATATATTTT
NA	TRBJ2-7	TRBD1	TRBV10-3	CAISGGQGSEQYF	TGTGCCATCAGTGGAGGACAGGGGTCCGAGCAGTACTTC
NA	TRBJ1-6	NA	TRBV7-9	CASSPSGTLNSPLHF	TGTGCCAGCAGCCCTTCCGGGACACTCAATTCACCCCTCCACTTT
NA	TRBJ1-1	NA	TRBV9	CASSVSWESGTEAFF	TGTGCCAGCAGCGTAAGTTGGGAGTCCGGGACTGAAGCTTTCTTT
NA	TRBJ1-1	TRBD1	TRBV7-9	CASSLEQGGTEAFF	TGTGCCAGCAGCTTAGAACAGGGGGGCACTGAAGCTTTCTTT
NA	TRBJ2-1	NA	TRBV9	CASSVGADSNEQFF	TGTGCCAGCAGCGTAGGGGCCGATAGTAATGAGCAGTTCTTC
NA	TRBJ1-2	TRBD1	TRBV2	CATKPGTGDLGYTF	TGTGCCACCAAACCCGGGACAGGGGATCTTGGCTACACCTTC
few	TRBJ1-1	NA	TRBV11-1	CASSLGEDTEAFF	TGTGCCAGCAGCTTAGGAGAAGACACTGAAGCTTTCTTT
NA	TRBJ2-1	NA	TRBV11-2	CASSLDLRPSSYNEQFF	TGTGCCAGCAGCTTAGATCTCAGGCCGAGCTCCTACAATGAGCAGTTCTTC
NA	TRBJ1-4	NA	TRBV12-3/TRBV12-4	CASSFGQGEKLFF	TGTGCCAGCAGTTTCGGGCAGGGGGAAAAACTGTTTTTT
NA	TRBJ1-1	TRBD1	TRBV7-3	CASSSGQGVTEAFF	TGTGCCAGCAGCTCGGGACAGGGGGTCACTGAAGCTTTCTTT
NA	TRBJ2-1	TRBD2	TRBV3-1/TRBV3-2	CASSQAPGLAVPEQFF	TGTGCCAGCAGCCAAGCTCCGGGACTAGCGGTCCCGGAGCAGTTCTTC
NA	TRBJ1-1	NA	TRBV3-1/TRBV3-2	CASSQASTVRNEAFF	TGTGCCAGCAGCCAAGCGTCGACAGTCCGCAATGAAGCTTTCTTT
NA	TRBJ2-7	TRBD1	TRBV30	CAWSQTGLTYEQYF	TGTGCCTGGAGTCAGACAGGGCTTACCTACGAGCAGTACTTC
NA	TRBJ2-2	NA	TRBV5-1	CASSLESTGNTGELFF	TGCGCCAGCAGCTTGGAGTCGACAGGGAACACCGGGGAGCTGTTTTTT
NA	TRBJ1-1	NA	TRBV7-9	CASSLGETEAFF	TGTGCCAGCAGCTTAGGGGAGACTGAAGCTTTCTTT
NA	TRBJ2-7	NA	TRBV10-2	CASAEAGADDGNYEQYF	TGCGCCAGCGCTGAGGCGGGGGCCGACGATGGGAACTACGAGCAGTACTTC
NA	TRBJ1-2	TRBD1	TRBV10-3	CAISESTGQGAEGYTF	TGTGCCATCAGTGAGTCGACGGGACAGGGGGCTGAAGGCTACACCTTC
NA	TRBJ1-6	TRBD1	TRBV13	CASSSGDRGLPSPLHF	TGTGCCAGCAGCTCGGGTGACAGGGGCTTACCTTCACCCCTCCACTTT
NA	TRBJ1-1	NA	TRBV19	CASTEDTEAFF	TGTGCCAGTACAGAAGACACTGAAGCTTTCTTT
NA	TRBJ1-2	TRBD1	TRBV27	CASSLTGGYGYTF	TGTGCCAGCAGTTTGACAGGGGGCTATGGCTACACCTTC
NA	TRBJ1-1	NA	TRBV5-1	CASSLVNSEAFF	TGCGCCAGCAGCTTGGTCAACTCTGAAGCTTTCTTT
NA	TRBJ2-3	TRBD2	TRBV7-3	CASSPGPGRGRGDTQYF	TGTGCCAGCAGCCCCGGGCCGGGGAGGGGTCGTGGAGATACGCAGTATTTT
NA	TRBJ1-4	TRBD1	TRBV11-2	CASSADRGEKLFF	TGTGCCAGCAGCGCTGACAGGGGTGAAAAACTGTTTTTT
few	TRBJ1-3	NA	TRBV3-1/TRBV3-2	CASSQRSAEGRSGNTIYF	TGTGCCAGCAGTCAACGATCGGCAGAGGGGAGGTCTGGAAACACCATATATTTT
NA	TRBJ2-2	NA	TRBV5-1	CASSLDGGRAGELFF	TGCGCCAGCAGCCTGGACGGAGGCCGAGCCGGGGAGCTGTTTTTT
NA	TRBJ1-3	TRBD1	TRBV2	CASRGQGKFGNTIYF	TGTGCCAGCAGAGGACAGGGGAAATTTGGAAACACCATATATTTT
few	TRBJ1-1	NA	TRBV6-5	CASSTGWTEAFF	TGTGCCAGCAGTACAGGGTGGACTGAAGCTTTCTTT
NA	TRBJ2-3	NA	TRBV19	CASSKEGASTDTQYF	TGTGCCAGTAGCAAGGAGGGGGCTAGCACAGATACGCAGTATTTT
NA	TRBJ1-1	TRBD1	TRBV28	CASSLRGRKAFF	TGTGCCAGCAGCCTCAGGGGGCGGAAAGCTTTCTTT
NA	TRBJ1-1	NA	TRBV7-9	CASSFLESEAFF	TGTGCCAGCAGCTTCTTAGAATCTGAAGCTTTCTTT
NA	TRBJ1-2	NA	TRBV24-1	CATSDFRGSGYTF	TGTGCCACCAGTGATTTTAGAGGTTCGGGCTACACCTTC
NA	TRBJ1-1	NA	TRBV9	CASSVAVYTEAFF	TGTGCCAGCAGCGTAGCTGTGTACACTGAAGCTTTCTTT
NA	TRBJ2-2	TRBD2	TRBV5-1	CASSYAAGLAGGPQTTGELFF	TGCGCCAGCAGCTACGCTGCGGGTCTAGCGGGGGGGCCCCAGACCACCGGGGAGCTGTTTTTT
NA	TRBJ2-3	NA	TRBV30	CAWRIRDFTDTQYF	TGTGCCTGGAGGATCCGGGACTTCACAGATACGCAGTATTTT
NA	TRBJ2-7	NA	TRBV5-6	CATRARGGSTYEQYF	TGTGCCACCAGGGCTAGGGGGGGGAGTACCTACGAGCAGTACTTC
NA	TRBJ2-3	NA	TRBV19	CASNHLGPASLDTQYF	TGTGCCAGTAACCACCTGGGGCCGGCCAGCCTAGATACGCAGTATTTT
few	TRBJ2-3	TRBD2	TRBV11-2	CASSPATSGDTQYF	TGTGCCAGCAGCCCTGCGACTAGCGGCGATACGCAGTATTTT
NA	TRBJ1-5	NA	TRBV5-6	CASSPWGQGHWGNQPQHF	TGTGCCAGCAGCCCTTGGGGGCAGGGGCATTGGGGCAATCAGCCCCAGCATTTT
NA	TRBJ2-5	NA	TRBV7-9	CASSLARGKETQYF	TGTGCCAGCAGCTTAGCGCGGGGAAAAGAGACCCAGTACTTC
NA	TRBJ2-1	TRBD2	TRBV7-2	CASSLGTSGGYNEQFF	TGTGCCAGCAGCTTAGGGACTAGCGGGGGGTACAATGAGCAGTTCTTC
NA	TRBJ2-7	NA	TRBV27	CASRFNRAYEQYF	TGTGCCAGCAGGTTTAACAGAGCCTACGAGCAGTACTTC
NA	TRBJ1-1	NA	TRBV11-2	CASSLGAGRTEAFF	TGTGCCAGCAGCTTAGGGGCAGGGCGGACTGAAGCTTTCTTT
NA	TRBJ1-1	TRBD1	TRBV5-1	CASSLLGQGLEAFF	TGCGCCAGCAGCTTATTGGGACAGGGACTTGAAGCTTTCTTT
NA	TRBJ1-4	TRBD1	TRBV6-6	CASSGLGTDYNEKLFF	TGTGCCAGCAGTGGCCTAGGGACAGATTACAATGAAAAACTGTTTTTT
NA	TRBJ1-2	NA	TRBV5-6	CASSSPGVYGYTF	TGTGCCAGCAGCTCGCCGGGTGTCTATGGCTACACCTTC
NA	TRBJ1-2	TRBD1	TRBV30	CAWGTGGNYGYTF	TGTGCCTGGGGGACAGGGGGTAACTATGGCTACACCTTC
NA	TRBJ1-1	TRBD1	TRBV3-1/TRBV3-2	CASSPETGDTEAFF	TGTGCCAGCAGCCCAGAGACAGGGGACACTGAAGCTTTCTTT
NA	TRBJ1-4	TRBD1	TRBV5-4	CASSSDRGQANEKLFF	TGTGCCAGCAGCAGCGACAGGGGGCAGGCTAATGAAAAACTGTTTTTT
NA	TRBJ1-4	NA	TRBV11-2	CASSPGVHNEKLFF	TGTGCCAGCAGCCCGGGGGTACACAATGAAAAACTGTTTTTT
NA	TRBJ1-1	NA	TRBV19	CASSILRGGGNTEAFF	TGTGCCAGTAGTATATTGAGGGGAGGAGGGAACACTGAAGCTTTCTTT
NA	TRBJ2-5	NA	TRBV2	CASYTGTQETQYF	TGTGCCAGCTATACAGGGACCCAAGAGACCCAGTACTTC
NA	TRBJ1-3	TRBD1	TRBV19	CASRHPGQGNGNTIYF	TGTGCCAGTAGGCACCCGGGACAGGGGAATGGAAACACCATATATTTT